The source of this TCR beta chain is a study of T cell changes during pregnancy in multiple sclerosis. TCRdb's copy holds only in-frame clones and misses some; the assay was immunoSEQ multiplex PCR. The data hold about 22,000 clones, with roughly 90% observed a single time. The CDR3 sequence is 15 residues long. From germline, CDR1 is MGHRA and CDR2 YSYEKL. The ends were cut back, 4 bases at V and 2 bases at J, with 15 bases in the middle. The V gene is TRBV4-1, the J gene TRBJ2-7; D possibly corresponds to TRBD1 (6 bases). The specimen comprised CD8+ T cells from peripheral blood mononuclear cells, sampled after pregnancy. The TCR was taken from a female donor with multiple sclerosis, enrolled in a pregnancy study. CDR3 coding DNA: TGCGCCAGCAGCCCCCAGGGGAGCAACCCCTACGAGCAGTACTTC. It encodes CASSPQGSNPYEQYF.